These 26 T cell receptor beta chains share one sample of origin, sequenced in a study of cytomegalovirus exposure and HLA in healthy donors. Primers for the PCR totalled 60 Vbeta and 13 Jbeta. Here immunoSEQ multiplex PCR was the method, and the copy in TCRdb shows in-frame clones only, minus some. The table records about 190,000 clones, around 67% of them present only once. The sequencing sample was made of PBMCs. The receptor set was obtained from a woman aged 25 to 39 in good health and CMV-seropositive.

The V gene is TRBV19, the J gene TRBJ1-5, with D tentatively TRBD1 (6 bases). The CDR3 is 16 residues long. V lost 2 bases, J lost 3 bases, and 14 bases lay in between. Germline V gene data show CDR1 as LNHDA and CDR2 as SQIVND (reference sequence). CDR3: CASSIMIAGANQPQHF. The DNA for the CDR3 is TGTGCCAGTAGTATAATGATTGCAGGGGCCAATCAGCCCCAGCATTTT.

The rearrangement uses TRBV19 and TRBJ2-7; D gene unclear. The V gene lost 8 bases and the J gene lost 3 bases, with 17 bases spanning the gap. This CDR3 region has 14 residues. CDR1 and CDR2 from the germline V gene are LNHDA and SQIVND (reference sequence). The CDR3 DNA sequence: TGTGCCAGTTCAATAGACAAATCGGACTACGAGCAGTACTTC. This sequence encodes CASSIDKSDYEQYF. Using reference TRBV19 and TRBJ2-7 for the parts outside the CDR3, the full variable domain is DGGITQSPKYLFRKEGQNVTLSCEQNLNHDAMYWYRQDPGQGLRLIYYSQIVNDFQKGDIAEGYSVSREKKESFPLTVTSAQKNPTAFYLCASSIDKSDYEQYFGPGTRLTVT.

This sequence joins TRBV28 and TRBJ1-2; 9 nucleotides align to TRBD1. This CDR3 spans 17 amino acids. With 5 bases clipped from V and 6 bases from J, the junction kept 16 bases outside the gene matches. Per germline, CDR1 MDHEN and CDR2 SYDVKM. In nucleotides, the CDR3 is TGTGCCAGCAGTCCCCACGGGGTTACAGGGGGCGCACATGGCTACACCTTC. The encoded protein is CASSPHGVTGGAHGYTF.

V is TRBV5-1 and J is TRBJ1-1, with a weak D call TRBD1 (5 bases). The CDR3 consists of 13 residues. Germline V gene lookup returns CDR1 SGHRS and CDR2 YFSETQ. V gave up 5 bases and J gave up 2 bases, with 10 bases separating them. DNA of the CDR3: TGCGCCAGCAGGGACACAGGTAACACTGAAGCTTTCTTT. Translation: CASRDTGNTEAFF.

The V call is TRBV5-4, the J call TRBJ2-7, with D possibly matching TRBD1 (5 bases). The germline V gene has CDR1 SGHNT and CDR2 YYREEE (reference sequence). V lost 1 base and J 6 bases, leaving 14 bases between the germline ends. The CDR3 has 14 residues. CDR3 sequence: CASSLQGVPLEQYF. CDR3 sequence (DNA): TGTGCCAGCAGCTTGCAAGGGGTCCCCCTCGAGCAGTACTTC. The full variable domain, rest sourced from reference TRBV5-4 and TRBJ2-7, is ETGVTQSPTHLIKTRGQQVTLRCSSQSGHNTVSWYQQALGQGPQFIFQYYREEENGRGNFPPRFSGLQFPNYSSELNVNALELDDSALYLCASSLQGVPLEQYFGPGTRLTVT.

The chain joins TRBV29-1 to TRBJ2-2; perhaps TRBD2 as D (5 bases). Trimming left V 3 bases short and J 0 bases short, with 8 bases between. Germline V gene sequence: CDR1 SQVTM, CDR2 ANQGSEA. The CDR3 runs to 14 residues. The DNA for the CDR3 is TGCAGCGTTGACCTGAGGGCGAACACCGGGGAGCTGTTTTTT. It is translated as CSVDLRANTGELFF.

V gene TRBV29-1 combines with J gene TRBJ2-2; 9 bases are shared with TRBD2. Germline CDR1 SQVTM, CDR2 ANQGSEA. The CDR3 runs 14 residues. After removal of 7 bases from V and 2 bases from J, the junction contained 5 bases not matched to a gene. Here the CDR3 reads CSAWGLANTGELFF. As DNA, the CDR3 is TGCAGCGCCTGGGGACTAGCCAACACCGGGGAGCTGTTTTTT.

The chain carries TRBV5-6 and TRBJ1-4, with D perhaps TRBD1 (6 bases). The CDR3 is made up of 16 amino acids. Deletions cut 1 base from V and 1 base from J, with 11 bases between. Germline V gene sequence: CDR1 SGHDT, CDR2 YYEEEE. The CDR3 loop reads CASSLRQAGTNEKLFF. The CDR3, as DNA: TGTGCCAGCAGCTTGCGACAGGCAGGAACTAATGAAAAACTGTTTTTT.

The DNA of the CDR3 is TGTGCCAGCAGCGCCCGACAGTCCTCCTACGAGCAGTACTTC. It codes for CASSARQSSYEQYF. The V and J genes are TRBV9 and TRBJ2-7, with a weak D call TRBD1 (5 bases). The CDR3 contains 14 residues. The ends were cut back, 3 bases at V and 0 bases at J, with 10 bases in the middle. CDR1 and CDR2 (germline): SGDLS, YYNGEE. Filled out from reference TRBV9 and TRBJ2-7, the complete variable domain reads DSGVTQTPKHLITATGQRVTLRCSPRSGDLSVYWYQQSLDQGLQFLIQYYNGEERAKGNILERFSAQQFPDLHSELNLSSLELGDSALYFCASSARQSSYEQYFGPGTRLTVT.

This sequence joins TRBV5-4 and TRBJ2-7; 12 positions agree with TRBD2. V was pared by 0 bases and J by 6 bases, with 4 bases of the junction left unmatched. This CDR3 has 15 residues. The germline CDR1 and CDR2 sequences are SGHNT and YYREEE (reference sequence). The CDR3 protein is CASSLGLAGEGEQYF. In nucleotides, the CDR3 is TGTGCCAGCAGCTTGGGACTAGCGGGAGAAGGCGAGCAGTACTTC.

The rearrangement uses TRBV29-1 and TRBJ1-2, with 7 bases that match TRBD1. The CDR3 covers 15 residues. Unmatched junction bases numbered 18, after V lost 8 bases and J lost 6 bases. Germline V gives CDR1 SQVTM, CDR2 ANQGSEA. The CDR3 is CSTTRGQPLADGYTF. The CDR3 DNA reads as TGCAGCACAACGAGGGGACAGCCCTTGGCCGATGGCTACACCTTC.

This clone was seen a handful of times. CDR3 in DNA: TGTGCCAGCAGCTCACAAGCAGATACGCAGTATTTT. Translated: CASSSQADTQYF. J is TRBJ2-3 and V is TRBV27; D call uncertain. The length of the CDR3 is 12 residues. Trimming cost V 6 bases and J 4 bases, with 8 bases left between them. The germline gives CDR1 MNHEY, CDR2 SMNVEV (reference sequence).

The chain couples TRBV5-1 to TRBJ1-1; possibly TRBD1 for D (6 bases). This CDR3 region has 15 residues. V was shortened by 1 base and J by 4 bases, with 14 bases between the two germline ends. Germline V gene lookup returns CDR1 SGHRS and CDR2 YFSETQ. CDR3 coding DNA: TGCGCCAGCAGCTTGACAGGGACCACAGTCACTGAAGCTTTCTTT. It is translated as CASSLTGTTVTEAFF.

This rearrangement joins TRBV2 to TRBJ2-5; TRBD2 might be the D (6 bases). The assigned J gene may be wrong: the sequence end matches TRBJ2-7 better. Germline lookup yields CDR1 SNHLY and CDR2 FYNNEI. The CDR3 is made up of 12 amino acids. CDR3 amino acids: CASGGKVYEQYF. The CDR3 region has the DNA TGTGCCAGCGGAGGGAAAGTCTACGAGCAGTACTTC.

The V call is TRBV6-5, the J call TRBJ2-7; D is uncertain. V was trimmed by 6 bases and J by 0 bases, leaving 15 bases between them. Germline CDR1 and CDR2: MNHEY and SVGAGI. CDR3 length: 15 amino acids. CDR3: CASSPMAASSYEQYF. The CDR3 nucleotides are TGTGCCAGCAGCCCCATGGCGGCGAGCTCCTACGAGCAGTACTTC.

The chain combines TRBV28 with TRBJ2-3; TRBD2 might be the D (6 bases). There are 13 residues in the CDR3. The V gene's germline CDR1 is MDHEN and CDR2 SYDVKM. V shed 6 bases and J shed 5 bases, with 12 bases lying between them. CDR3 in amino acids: CASRREPRDTQYF. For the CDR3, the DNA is TGTGCCAGCAGACGGGAGCCGAGAGATACGCAGTATTTT.

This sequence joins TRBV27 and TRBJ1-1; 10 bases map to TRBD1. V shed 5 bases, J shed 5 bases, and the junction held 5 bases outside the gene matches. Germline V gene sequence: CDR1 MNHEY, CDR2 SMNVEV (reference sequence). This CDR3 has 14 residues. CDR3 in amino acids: CASSRQGAGTEAFF. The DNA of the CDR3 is TGTGCCAGCAGTAGACAGGGGGCAGGAACTGAAGCTTTCTTT.

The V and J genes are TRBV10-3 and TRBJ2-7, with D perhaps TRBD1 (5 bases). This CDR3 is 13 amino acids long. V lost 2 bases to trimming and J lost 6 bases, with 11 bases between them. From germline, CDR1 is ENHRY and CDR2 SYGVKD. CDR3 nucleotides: TGTGCCATCAGTGAGAGGGGATCGCCCGAGCAGTACTTC. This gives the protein CAISERGSPEQYF.

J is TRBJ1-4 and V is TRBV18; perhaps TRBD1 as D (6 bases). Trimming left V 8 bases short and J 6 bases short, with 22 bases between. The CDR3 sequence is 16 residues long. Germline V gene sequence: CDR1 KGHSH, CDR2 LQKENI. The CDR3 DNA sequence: TGTGCCAGCCGGACAGTCAAATTAAGTGGGGATGAAAAACTGTTTTTT. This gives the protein CASRTVKLSGDEKLFF. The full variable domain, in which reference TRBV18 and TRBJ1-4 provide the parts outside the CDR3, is NAGVMQNPRHLVRRRGQEARLRCSPMKGHSHVYWYRQLPEEGLKFMVYLQKENIIDESGMPKERFSAEFPKEGPSILRIQQVVRGDSAAYFCASRTVKLSGDEKLFFGSGTQLSVL.

The CDR3 DNA sequence: TGTGCCAGTCATGACAGGGGGGCTCAGCCCCAGCATTTT. Protein: CASHDRGAQPQHF. The chain is built from TRBV6-6 and TRBJ1-5; 9 bases are a match to TRBD1. The CDR3 sequence is 13 residues long. The junction had 6 bases not matched to a gene; V was cut back by 9 bases and J by 6 bases. CDR1 and CDR2 (germline): MNHNY, SVGAGI (reference sequence).

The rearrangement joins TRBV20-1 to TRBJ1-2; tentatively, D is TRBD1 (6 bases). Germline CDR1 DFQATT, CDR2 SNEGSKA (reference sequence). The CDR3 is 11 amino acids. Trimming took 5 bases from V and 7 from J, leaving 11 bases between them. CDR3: CSAADRFGYTF. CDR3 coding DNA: TGCAGTGCTGCCGACAGGTTTGGCTACACCTTC.

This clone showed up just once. CDR3 DNA sequence: TGTGCCAGCAGCGGGCAGGGGGCCTACGAGCAGTACTTC. This gives the protein CASSGQGAYEQYF. The V gene is TRBV14, the J gene TRBJ2-7; 7 nucleotides line up with TRBD1. V gave up 5 bases and J gave up 2 bases; unmatched junction bases: 3. The CDR3 extends over 13 amino acids. In germline, CDR1 is SGHDN, CDR2 FVKESK.

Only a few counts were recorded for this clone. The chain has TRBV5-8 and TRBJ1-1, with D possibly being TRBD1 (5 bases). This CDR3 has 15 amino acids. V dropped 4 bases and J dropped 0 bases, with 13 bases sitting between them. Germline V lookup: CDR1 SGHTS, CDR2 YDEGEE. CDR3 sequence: CASSRKGLMNTEAFF. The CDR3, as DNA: TGTGCCAGCAGCCGGAAGGGACTCATGAACACTGAAGCTTTCTTT.

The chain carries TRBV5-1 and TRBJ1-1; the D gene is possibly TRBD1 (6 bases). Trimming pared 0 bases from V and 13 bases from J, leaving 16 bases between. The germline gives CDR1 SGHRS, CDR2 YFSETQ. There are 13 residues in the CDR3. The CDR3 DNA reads TGCGCCAGCAGCTTGGAATCGGGGGGGCAAGGTTTCTTT. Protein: CASSLESGGQGFF.

CDR3 coding DNA: TGTGCCAGCAGTTTAGCCAGGGATAACACTGAAGCTTTCTTT. Residues: CASSLARDNTEAFF. V gene TRBV28 combines with J gene TRBJ1-1; D is possibly TRBD1 (5 bases). The CDR3 has 14 residues. V was cut by 2 bases and J by 2 bases, with 9 bases left in between. Germline assignment: CDR1 MDHEN and CDR2 SYDVKM.

CDR3 sequence reads: CASSLEGTAYGYTF. DNA for the CDR3: TGCGCCAGCAGCTTGGAAGGGACAGCCTATGGCTACACCTTC. This chain uses TRBV5-1 with TRBJ1-2; 7 bases align to TRBD1. The length of the CDR3 is 14 residues. V lost 0 bases to trimming and J lost 4 bases; unmatched junction nucleotides: 3. Per germline, CDR1 SGHRS and CDR2 YFSETQ.